These 18 T cell receptor beta chains were sequenced from one sample in a study of blood T cell repertoires in COVID-19. TCRdb's copy holds only in-frame clones and misses some; the assay was immunoSEQ multiplex PCR. The sample yields some 200,000 clones, about 86% seen once. Sequencing used peripheral blood. The receptors stem from a man younger than 35 with active or convalescent COVID-19.

This sequence joins TRBV5-1 and TRBJ2-3, with D perhaps matching TRBD2 (6 bases). V lost 3 bases and J 3 bases, leaving 14 bases between the germline ends. The CDR3 loop spans 15 amino acids. Germline V gene data show CDR1 as SGHRS and CDR2 as YFSETQ. The chain's CDR3 is CASSYLGGETDTQYF. CDR3 DNA sequence: TGCGCCAGCAGCTACCTAGGAGGGGAAACAGATACGCAGTATTTT.

This clone appeared a single time. This rearrangement joins TRBV7-3 to TRBJ2-1; tentative D call: TRBD2 (6 bases). The CDR3 is 15 residues long. Germline values: CDR1 SGHTA, CDR2 FQGTGA. The V end lost 2 bases, the J end lost 0 bases, and 8 bases lay between the germline ends. The CDR3 bases are TGTGCCAGCAGCTTAGGCGGGGCCTCCTACAATGAGCAGTTCTTC. Protein product: CASSLGGASYNEQFF.

The rearrangement joins TRBV6-2 or TRBV6-3 to TRBJ1-5, with D unresolved. The V and J ends lost 4 bases and 6 bases respectively, with 16 bases between them. The CDR3 is 15 residues long. Per the germline V gene, CDR1 is MNHEY and CDR2 is SVGEGT. Here the CDR3 DNA reads TGTGCCAGCAGTTCCGGACTAACAAGCGGTCAGCCCCAGCATTTT. It codes for CASSSGLTSGQPQHF.

The chain uses TRBV19 and TRBJ2-1; D is undetermined. Germline CDR1 reads LNHDA; CDR2 reads SQIVND (reference sequence). CDR3 length: 15 amino acids. V was cut by 3 bases and J by 2 bases, with 11 bases left in between. CDR3 nucleotide sequence: TGTGCCAGTAGTATTTCCGGGTCGGCCTACAATGAGCAGTTCTTC. It specifies CASSISGSAYNEQFF. The whole variable domain, remainder taken from reference TRBV19 and TRBJ2-1, is DGGITQSPKYLFRKEGQNVTLSCEQNLNHDAMYWYRQDPGQGLRLIYYSQIVNDFQKGDIAEGYSVSREKKESFPLTVTSAQKNPTAFYLCASSISGSAYNEQFFGPGTRLTVL.

The CDR3 loop is CASRLGGADTQYF. The CDR3 bases are TGTGCCAGCAGGCTCGGAGGGGCAGATACGCAGTATTTT. This chain uses TRBV3-1 (or the pseudogene TRBV3-2) with TRBJ2-3, with D maybe TRBD2 (6 bases). Trimming removed 6 bases from V and 4 bases from J, with 11 bases in between. The length of the CDR3 is 13 residues. CDR1 and CDR2 from the germline V gene are LGHDT and YNNKEL (reference sequence).

About this clone itself: One end of the junction does not line up with germline, which may come from a read error. J is TRBJ2-5 and V is TRBV30, with D possibly being TRBD2 (6 bases). CDR3 length: 13 amino acids. In germline, CDR1 is GTSNPN, CDR2 SVGIG (reference sequence). CDR3: CSTAGNNKETQYF. The CDR3 DNA sequence: TGCTCAACAGCGGGCAACAACAAAGAGACCCAGTACTTC.

This chain uses TRBV18 with TRBJ2-3, with D perhaps matching TRBD1 (6 bases). Germline V gene lookup returns CDR1 KGHSH and CDR2 LQKENI. The germline V and J ends were trimmed by 3 bases and 2 bases, with 15 bases remaining between them. This CDR3 is built from 16 residues. This CDR3 reads CASSPLDRPATDTQYF. CDR3 DNA: TGTGCCAGCTCACCCCTCGACAGGCCCGCCACAGATACGCAGTATTTT.

This clone occurred once. The chain uses TRBV19 and TRBJ1-1; 7 bases fit TRBD1. Germline assignment: CDR1 LNHDA and CDR2 SQIVND (reference sequence). After removal of 6 bases from V and 4 bases from J, the junction contained 11 bases not matched to a gene. The CDR3 sequence is 15 residues long. The CDR3 nucleotides are TGTGCCAGTAGAAACCTTAACAGGGGCCCCACTGAAGCTTTCTTT. This encodes CASRNLNRGPTEAFF.

The gene calls are TRBV25-1 and TRBJ2-7, with 8 bases fitting TRBD1. This CDR3 region has 16 residues. J was trimmed by 1 base and V by 8 bases; bases with no gene match: 13. Germline CDR1 reads MGHDK; CDR2 reads SYGVNS. CDR3 sequence (DNA): TGTGCCAGCGGAGAAGGGACAGGACAATTTTCCTACGAGCAGTACTTC. It specifies CASGEGTGQFSYEQYF.

V gene TRBV18 combines with J gene TRBJ2-1, with 10 bases matching TRBD2. Trimming took 6 bases from V and 3 from J; bases not matched to a gene: 8. CDR3 size: 16 residues. Per germline, CDR1 KGHSH and CDR2 LQKENI. CDR3 region: CASSPRTSGGYNEQFF. CDR3 sequence (DNA): TGTGCCAGCTCGCCCAGGACTAGCGGAGGCTACAATGAGCAGTTCTTC. The full variable domain, completed using reference TRBV18 and TRBJ2-1, is NAGVMQNPRHLVRRRGQEARLRCSPMKGHSHVYWYRQLPEEGLKFMVYLQKENIIDESGMPKERFSAEFPKEGPSILRIQQVVRGDSAAYFCASSPRTSGGYNEQFFGPGTRLTVL.

This clone has a handful of counts. The chain employs TRBV6-2 or TRBV6-3 and TRBJ1-1; the D is unclear. V was shortened by 2 bases and J by 5 bases, with 12 bases between the two germline ends. There are 14 residues in the CDR3. The V gene's germline CDR1 is MNHEY and CDR2 SVGEGT. The CDR3 loop is CASSYDEGSTEAFF. The CDR3 DNA reads TGTGCCAGCAGTTACGATGAGGGTAGTACTGAAGCTTTCTTT.

V and J are TRBV7-8 and TRBJ2-5; D ambiguous. With 3 bases removed from V and 3 bases from J, the gap between germline ends came to 8 bases. The germline V gene has CDR1 SGHVS and CDR2 FQNEAQ. There are 13 residues in the CDR3. The CDR3 here is CASSFQVKETQYF. In nucleotides, the CDR3 is TGTGCCAGCAGCTTTCAGGTGAAAGAGACCCAGTACTTC. The variable domain in full, with the rest retrieved from reference TRBV7-8 and TRBJ2-5, is GAGVSQSPRYKVAKRGQDVALRCDPISGHVSLFWYQQALGQGPEFLTYFQNEAQLDKSGLPSDRFFAERPEGSVSTLKIQRTQQEDSAVYLCASSFQVKETQYFGPGTRLLVL.

The J gene is TRBJ2-5, the V gene TRBV5-4, with a tentative D call TRBD2 (5 bases). V was pared by 2 bases and J by 1 base, with 6 bases between. This CDR3 has 13 amino acids. CDR1 and CDR2 (germline): SGHNT, YYREEE (reference sequence). CDR3 nucleotides: TGTGCCAGCAGCTTCGGACTCCAAGAGACCCAGTACTTC. Amino acids: CASSFGLQETQYF. The entire variable domain, with the rest obtained from reference TRBV5-4 and TRBJ2-5, is as follows: ETGVTQSPTHLIKTRGQQVTLRCSSQSGHNTVSWYQQALGQGPQFIFQYYREEENGRGNFPPRFSGLQFPNYSSELNVNALELDDSALYLCASSFGLQETQYFGPGTRLLVL.

The chain links TRBV30 to TRBJ2-5; D is uncertain. The CDR3 has 13 amino acids. V was shortened by 0 bases and J by 2 bases, with 7 bases between the two germline ends. In germline, CDR1 is GTSNPN, CDR2 SVGIG (reference sequence). This chain's CDR3 is CAWSVYRQETQYF. CDR3 DNA sequence: TGTGCCTGGAGTGTATACAGACAAGAGACCCAGTACTTC.

The rearrangement joins TRBV28 to TRBJ1-2, with 8 nucleotides matching TRBD1. Germline V gene sequence: CDR1 MDHEN, CDR2 SYDVKM. Trimming at V came to 0 bases and at J to 2 bases, leaving 8 bases not matched to a gene. This CDR3 spans 17 amino acids. This chain's CDR3 is CASSLWQGAIRNYGYTF. Here the CDR3 DNA reads TGTGCCAGCAGTTTATGGCAGGGGGCGATCAGGAACTATGGCTACACCTTC.

The chain combines TRBV27 with TRBJ1-2; TRBD1 is a possible D gene (6 bases). From germline, CDR1 is MNHEY and CDR2 SMNVEV (reference sequence). The CDR3 runs 12 residues. The germline V and J ends were trimmed by 5 bases and 8 bases, with 12 bases remaining between them. CDR3 nucleotide sequence: TGTGCCAGCAGTATAGGGGGTCAGGGCTACACCTTC. Translating it yields CASSIGGQGYTF.

This clone has more than one count but fewer than ten. The V and J genes are TRBV25-1 and TRBJ1-6; D perhaps matches TRBD1 (6 bases). CDR1 and CDR2 from the germline V gene are MGHDK and SYGVNS. Trimming pared 5 bases from V and 6 bases from J, leaving 17 bases between. This CDR3 contains 16 residues. DNA for the CDR3: TGTGCCAGCAGTCGGGGGGCTAAGCCCCTTAATTCACCCCTCCACTTT. It encodes CASSRGAKPLNSPLHF.

This clone appeared a single time. The chain carries TRBV27 and TRBJ2-2; D is undetermined. The CDR3 length is 11 residues. Germline V CDR1 and CDR2: MNHEY, SMNVEV (reference sequence). Trimming took 6 bases from V and 6 from J, leaving 5 bases between them. The CDR3 coding sequence is TGTGCCAGCAGCCAATCCGGGGAGCTGTTTTTT. As protein: CASSQSGELFF.